This TCR beta chain was found in a study of cytotoxic CD8 clonotypes in ibrutinib-treated CLL. Study-level information: Researchers reported under twelve relapsed/refractory and about 15 treatment-naive patients, fewer than 18 of them IGHV unmutated. Median treatment time before response sampling was 12 months, range 6 to 36. The study's findings and limits: Higher circulating CD8+ T-cell counts strongly accompanied higher baseline clonality, above age-matched healthy donors.

Deep sequencing aimed at 1 in 200,000 to 1 in 1 million T cells' resolution. Using immunoSEQ multiplex PCR, the repertoire was profiled, and TCRdb retains in-frame clones only, with some absent. The table shows just over 200,000 clones, with 70% occurring only once. V shed 6 bases and J shed 2 bases, with 10 bases lying between them. CDR3 length: 13 residues. Germline lookup yields CDR1 LNHDA and CDR2 SQIVND (reference sequence). As to this clone: Its target is not known.

The sample was PBMCs, taken after 12 months of ibrutinib treatment. The V gene is TRBV19, the J gene TRBJ2-5, with TRBD1 as a possible D gene (6 bases). The TCR comes from a human donor with chronic lymphocytic leukemia. The CDR3 coding sequence is TGTGCCAGTAGCCCGACAGGACAAGAGACCCAGTACTTC. It translates to CASSPTGQETQYF.